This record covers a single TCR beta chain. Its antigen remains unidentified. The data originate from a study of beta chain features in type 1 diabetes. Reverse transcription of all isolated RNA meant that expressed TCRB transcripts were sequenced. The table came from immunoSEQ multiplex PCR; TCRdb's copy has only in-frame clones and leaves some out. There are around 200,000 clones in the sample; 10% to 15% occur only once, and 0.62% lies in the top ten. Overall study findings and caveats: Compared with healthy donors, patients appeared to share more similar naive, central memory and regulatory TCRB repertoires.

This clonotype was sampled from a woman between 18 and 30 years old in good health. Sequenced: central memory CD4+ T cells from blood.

The CDR3 nucleotides are TGTGCCAGCAGCTTGGCCTCAGGGGGATCGGGGACCTACGAGCAGTACTTC. Protein product: CASSLASGGSGTYEQYF. The gene calls are TRBV5-4 and TRBJ2-7; TRBD1 aligns across 7 bases. This CDR3 spans 17 amino acids. Germline CDR1 reads SGHNT; CDR2 reads YYREEE (reference sequence). V shed 0 bases, J shed 2 bases, and the junction held 11 bases outside the gene matches.